A selection of T cell receptor beta chains follows, all from one sample in a study of cytomegalovirus exposure and HLA in healthy donors. Using immunoSEQ multiplex PCR, the repertoire was profiled, and TCRdb retains in-frame clones only, with some absent. Counted here are more than 90,000 clones, approximately 95% occurring once; the ten biggest clones make up about 1%. The sample comprised PBMCs. These TCRs come from a woman aged 30 to 39 in good health and CMV-seropositive. Both conserved end residues are part of each CDR3. A D gene is named only where the DNA matches it firmly.

J gene: TRBJ1-4
D gene: TRBD1
V gene: TRBV5-6
CDR3 protein: CASSFSFTGGEKLFF
CDR3 DNA: TGTGCCAGCAGCTTCTCATTCACAGGGGGGGAAAAACTGTTTTTT

J gene: TRBJ1-4
D gene: TRBD1
V gene: TRBV7-8
CDR3 protein: CASSPAIGTGRGKLFF
CDR3 DNA: TGTGCCAGCAGCCCGGCTATCGGGACAGGACGAGGAAAACTGTTTTTT

J gene: TRBJ2-7
D gene: TRBD1
V gene: TRBV18
CDR3 protein: CASSFRGAGTGGLFNEQYF
CDR3 DNA: TGTGCCAGCTCTTTCCGGGGGGCTGGGACAGGGGGCCTCTTTAACGAGCAGTACTTC

J gene: TRBJ2-1
D gene: TRBD2
V gene: TRBV19
CDR3 protein: CASNRWASGRPPINEQFF
CDR3 DNA: TGTGCCAGTAATAGGTGGGCTAGCGGGAGGCCTCCAATCAATGAGCAGTTCTTC

J gene: TRBJ2-1
D gene: TRBD2
V gene: TRBV19
CDR3 protein: CASSRGTSGRGNEQFF
CDR3 DNA: TGTGCCAGTAGTAGGGGGACTAGCGGGAGGGGCAATGAGCAGTTCTTC

J gene: TRBJ2-5
D gene: NA
V gene: TRBV5-1
CDR3 protein: CASSLAMDTRQETQYF
CDR3 DNA: TGCGCCAGCAGCTTGGCAATGGACACCCGCCAAGAGACCCAGTACTTC

J gene: TRBJ2-5
D gene: TRBD2
V gene: TRBV7-9
CDR3 protein: CASSLYRLSSGGQETQYF
CDR3 DNA: TGTGCCAGCAGCTTATATCGCCTATCTAGCGGGGGACAAGAGACCCAGTACTTC

J gene: TRBJ2-7
D gene: TRBD1
V gene: TRBV7-9
CDR3 protein: CASSFPQGASYEQYF
CDR3 DNA: TGTGCCAGCAGCTTCCCACAGGGGGCTTCCTACGAGCAGTACTTC

J gene: TRBJ2-1
D gene: NA
V gene: TRBV27
CDR3 protein: CASSFSYRGSGNEQFF
CDR3 DNA: TGTGCCAGCAGTTTTTCGTATCGGGGGTCGGGCAATGAGCAGTTCTTC

J gene: TRBJ2-7
D gene: NA
V gene: TRBV5-1
CDR3 protein: CASSADGTSLYEQYF
CDR3 DNA: TGCGCCAGCAGCGCCGACGGGACATCCCTATACGAGCAGTACTTC

J gene: TRBJ1-3
D gene: NA
V gene: TRBV11-2
CDR3 protein: CASSSDIGNTIYF
CDR3 DNA: TGTGCCAGCAGCTCGGACATTGGAAACACCATATATTTT

J gene: TRBJ2-3
D gene: TRBD2
V gene: TRBV9
CDR3 protein: CASSADGLAGVGGDADTQYF
CDR3 DNA: TGTGCCAGCAGCGCTGACGGACTAGCGGGAGTAGGAGGTGATGCAGATACGCAGTATTTT

J gene: TRBJ2-7
D gene: TRBD2
V gene: TRBV4-3
CDR3 protein: CASSQVTSGAYEQYF
CDR3 DNA: TGCGCCAGCAGCCAAGTGACTAGCGGGGCCTACGAGCAGTACTTC

J gene: TRBJ1-2
D gene: TRBD1
V gene: TRBV7-3
CDR3 protein: CATPTGGLNYGYTF
CDR3 DNA: TGTGCCACCCCCACAGGGGGCCTTAACTATGGCTACACCTTC

J gene: TRBJ1-2
D gene: TRBD1
V gene: TRBV5-1
CDR3 protein: CASSLDGQGSYGYTF
CDR3 DNA: TGCGCCAGCAGCTTGGATGGACAGGGGAGCTATGGCTACACCTTC

J gene: TRBJ2-5
D gene: TRBD2
V gene: TRBV9
CDR3 protein: CASSALAGGPQETQYF
CDR3 DNA: TGTGCCAGCAGCGCCTTAGCGGGAGGGCCCCAAGAGACCCAGTACTTC

J gene: TRBJ1-5
D gene: NA
V gene: TRBV15
CDR3 protein: CATSPLQPGFSNQPQHF
CDR3 DNA: TGTGCCACCAGCCCCCTGCAGCCCGGGTTTAGCAATCAGCCCCAGCATTTT

J gene: TRBJ2-4
D gene: TRBD1
V gene: TRBV5-1
CDR3 protein: CASTPGQQIAKNIQYF
CDR3 DNA: TGCGCCAGCACGCCGGGACAGCAGATAGCCAAAAACATTCAGTACTTC